This T cell receptor beta chain originates from a study of CD8 T cells in Susac syndrome. With random hexamers, roughly 0.45 to 1 ug RNA was reverse transcribed. The amplification used immunoSEQ multiplex PCR on TCR beta CDR3; it spanned 54 Vbeta and 13 Jbeta. A single record per CDR3 protein comes from TCRdb applying MiXCR to the immunoSEQ multiplex PCR reads. The data show 350,000 to 550,000 distinct CDR3 sequences, more than 80% seen once. Germline CDR1 is MNHEY and CDR2 is SVGAGI. V lost 6 bases to trimming and J lost 2 bases, with 12 bases between them. The length of the CDR3 is 14 residues. Sequencing of TCR beta covered CD8+ and CD4+ T cells obtained from blood. Multiple sclerosis controls were treatment-naive patients with stable or active relapsing-remitting disease. TEMRA cells were FACS-enriched, unlike CD8+ and CD4+ T cells, which were negatively isolated.

The clonotype was recovered from a human donor with multiple sclerosis. Material for sequencing was CD8+ T cells from PBMCs. The gene calls are TRBV6-5 and TRBJ2-3; no clear D gene. CDR3 loop: CASSRTTVTDTQYF. DNA of the CDR3: TGTGCCAGCAGCCGAACTACCGTCACAGATACGCAGTATTTT.